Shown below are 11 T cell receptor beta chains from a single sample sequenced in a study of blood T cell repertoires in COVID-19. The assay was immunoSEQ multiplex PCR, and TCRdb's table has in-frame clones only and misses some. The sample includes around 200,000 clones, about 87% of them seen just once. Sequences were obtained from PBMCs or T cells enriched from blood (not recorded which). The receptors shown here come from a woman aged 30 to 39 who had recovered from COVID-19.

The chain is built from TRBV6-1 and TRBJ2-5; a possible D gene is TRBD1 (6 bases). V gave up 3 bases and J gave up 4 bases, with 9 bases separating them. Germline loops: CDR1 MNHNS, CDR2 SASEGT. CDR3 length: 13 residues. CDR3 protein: CASSDRGAETQYF. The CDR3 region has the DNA TGTGCCAGCAGTGACAGGGGCGCAGAGACCCAGTACTTC.

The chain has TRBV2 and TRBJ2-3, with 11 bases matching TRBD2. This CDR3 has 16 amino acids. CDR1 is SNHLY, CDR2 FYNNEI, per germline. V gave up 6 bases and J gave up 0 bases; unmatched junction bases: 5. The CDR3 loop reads CASRGPSGGSTDTQYF. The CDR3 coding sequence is TGTGCCAGCAGAGGACCTAGCGGGGGGAGCACAGATACGCAGTATTTT.

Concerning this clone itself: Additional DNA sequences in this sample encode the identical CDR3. CDR3: CASSQEGTSGGYEQYF. CDR3 nucleotide sequence: TGTGCCAGCAGCCAAGAGGGGACTAGCGGGGGGTACGAGCAGTACTTC. This chain uses TRBV4-2 with TRBJ2-7, with 15 bases lining up with TRBD2. V was pared by 0 bases and J by 4 bases, with 1 base of the junction left unmatched. CDR3 length: 16 residues. Germline lookup yields CDR1 LGHNA and CDR2 YNFKEQ.

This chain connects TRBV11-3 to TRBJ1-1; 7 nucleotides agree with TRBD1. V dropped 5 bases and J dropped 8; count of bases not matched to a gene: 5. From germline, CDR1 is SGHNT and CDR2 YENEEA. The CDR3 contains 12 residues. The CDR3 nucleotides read TGTGCCAGCAGCGCCCGACAGGGCGAAGCTTTCTTT. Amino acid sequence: CASSARQGEAFF.

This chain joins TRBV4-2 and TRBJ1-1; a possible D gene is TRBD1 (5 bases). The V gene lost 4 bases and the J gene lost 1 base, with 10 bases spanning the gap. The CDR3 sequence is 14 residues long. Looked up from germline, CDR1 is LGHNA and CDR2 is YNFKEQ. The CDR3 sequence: CASSPTTGNTEAFF. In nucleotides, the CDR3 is TGTGCCAGCAGCCCTACCACAGGGAACACTGAAGCTTTCTTT.

Written as DNA, the CDR3 is TGTGCCAGCAGCCAAGAAACAATTTATGGCTACACCTTC. This gives the protein CASSQETIYGYTF. This chain connects TRBV14 to TRBJ1-2; D gene unclear. V dropped 0 bases and J dropped 5 bases, with 7 bases sitting between them. The CDR3 has 13 residues. The germline gives CDR1 SGHDN, CDR2 FVKESK.

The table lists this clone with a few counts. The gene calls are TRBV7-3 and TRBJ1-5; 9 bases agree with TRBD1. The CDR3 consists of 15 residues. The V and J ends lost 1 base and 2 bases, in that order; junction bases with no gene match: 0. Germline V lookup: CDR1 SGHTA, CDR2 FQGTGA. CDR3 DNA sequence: TGTGCCAGCAGCTTAAGGACAGGGGGCAATCAGCCCCAGCATTTT. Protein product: CASSLRTGGNQPQHF. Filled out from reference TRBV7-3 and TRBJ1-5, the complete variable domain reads GAGVSQTPSNKVTEKGKYVELRCDPISGHTALYWYRQSLGQGPEFLIYFQGTGAADDSGLPNDRFFAVRPEGSVSTLKIQRTERGDSAVYLCASSLRTGGNQPQHFGDGTRLSIL.

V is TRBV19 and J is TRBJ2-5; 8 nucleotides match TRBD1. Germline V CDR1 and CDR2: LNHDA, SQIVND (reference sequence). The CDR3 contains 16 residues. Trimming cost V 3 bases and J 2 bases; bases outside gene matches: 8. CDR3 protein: CASSIRRTGPQETQYF. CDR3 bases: TGTGCCAGTAGTATCCGACGGACAGGGCCGCAAGAGACCCAGTACTTC. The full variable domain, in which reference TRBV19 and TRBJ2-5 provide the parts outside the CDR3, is DGGITQSPKYLFRKEGQNVTLSCEQNLNHDAMYWYRQDPGQGLRLIYYSQIVNDFQKGDIAEGYSVSREKKESFPLTVTSAQKNPTAFYLCASSIRRTGPQETQYFGPGTRLLVL.

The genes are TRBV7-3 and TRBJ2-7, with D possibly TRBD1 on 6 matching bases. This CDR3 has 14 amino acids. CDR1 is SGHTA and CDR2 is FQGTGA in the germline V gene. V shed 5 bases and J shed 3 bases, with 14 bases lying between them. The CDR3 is CASSPQQGHYEQYF. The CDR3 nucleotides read TGTGCCAGCAGCCCACAACAGGGCCACTACGAGCAGTACTTC. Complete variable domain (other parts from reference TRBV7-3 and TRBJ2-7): GAGVSQTPSNKVTEKGKYVELRCDPISGHTALYWYRQSLGQGPEFLIYFQGTGAADDSGLPNDRFFAVRPEGSVSTLKIQRTERGDSAVYLCASSPQQGHYEQYFGPGTRLTVT.

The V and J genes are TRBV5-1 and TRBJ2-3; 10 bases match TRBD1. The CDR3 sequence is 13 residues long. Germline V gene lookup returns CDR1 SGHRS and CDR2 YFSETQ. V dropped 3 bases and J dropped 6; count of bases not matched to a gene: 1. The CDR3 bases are TGCGCCAGCAGCTGGGGACAGGGGGATACGCAGTATTTT. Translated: CASSWGQGDTQYF.

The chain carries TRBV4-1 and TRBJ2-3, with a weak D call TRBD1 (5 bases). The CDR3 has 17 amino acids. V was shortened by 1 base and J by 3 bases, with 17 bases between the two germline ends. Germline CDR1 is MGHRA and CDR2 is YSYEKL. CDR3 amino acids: CASSQGHFLQGTDTQYF. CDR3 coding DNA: TGCGCCAGCAGCCAAGGTCACTTTCTCCAGGGAACAGATACGCAGTATTTT.